The 26 T cell receptor beta chains reported below all come from one sample, sequenced in a study of blood T cell repertoires in COVID-19. The method was immunoSEQ multiplex PCR; TCRdb's version includes in-frame clones alone and lacks a portion of them. The table lists roughly 38,000 clones, 70% to 90% of them singletons. Sample: peripheral blood. The receptor source for this set is a man aged 45-60 years with active COVID-19.

The V and J genes are TRBV5-1 and TRBJ2-6, with 9 bases fitting TRBD1. This CDR3 has 17 residues. Looked up from germline, CDR1 is SGHRS and CDR2 is YFSETQ. The ends lost 1 base at V and 2 bases at J; junction bases unmatched: 4. The CDR3 region is CASSLLTGGAGANVLTF. The CDR3 region has the DNA TGCGCCAGCAGCTTGCTAACAGGGGGCGCTGGGGCCAACGTCCTGACTTTC.

This clone was observed once. The chain combines TRBV7-9 with TRBJ2-5; TRBD1 aligns across 8 bases. V lost 5 bases and J lost 5; bases outside the gene matches: 13. CDR1 and CDR2 (germline): SEHNR, FQNEAQ (reference sequence). The CDR3 extends over 16 amino acids. This chain's CDR3 is CASSQESWTGTETQYF. CDR3 in DNA: TGTGCCAGCAGCCAAGAAAGCTGGACAGGGACGGAGACCCAGTACTTC.

This chain links TRBV7-8 with TRBJ1-1; D uncertain. Germline V gene data show CDR1 as SGHVS and CDR2 as FQNEAQ. V lost 2 bases, J lost 3 bases, and 10 bases lay in between. The CDR3 has 14 amino acids. This CDR3 reads CASSLSPPDTEAFF. The CDR3 DNA reads as TGTGCCAGCAGCTTATCCCCTCCGGACACTGAAGCTTTCTTT.

This chain joins TRBV19 and TRBJ2-5; a weak D match, TRBD1 (5 bases). V was shortened by 5 bases and J by 0 bases, with 10 bases between the two germline ends. Germline V lookup: CDR1 LNHDA, CDR2 SQIVND (reference sequence). CDR3 length: 14 amino acids. The CDR3 DNA reads as TGTGCCAGTAGTCCCCGGACATACCAAGAGACCCAGTACTTC. Its translation: CASSPRTYQETQYF. The variable domain in full, with the rest retrieved from reference TRBV19 and TRBJ2-5, is DGGITQSPKYLFRKEGQNVTLSCEQNLNHDAMYWYRQDPGQGLRLIYYSQIVNDFQKGDIAEGYSVSREKKESFPLTVTSAQKNPTAFYLCASSPRTYQETQYFGPGTRLLVL.

The V and J genes are TRBV11-2 and TRBJ2-7; 9 nucleotides line up with TRBD2. J was trimmed by 2 bases and V by 5 bases; bases with no gene match: 7. CDR3 length equals 15 residues. CDR1 is SGHAT, CDR2 FQNNGV, per germline. CDR3 in amino acids: CASSRGTSRAYEQYF. The CDR3 DNA reads TGTGCCAGCAGCCGAGGGACTAGCCGAGCCTACGAGCAGTACTTC.

This chain links TRBV7-2 with TRBJ1-1; 8 nucleotides agree with TRBD1. This CDR3 comprises 14 residues. Germline V CDR1 and CDR2: SGHTA, FQGNSA. After removal of 8 bases from V and 4 bases from J, the junction contained 9 bases not matched to a gene. The CDR3 protein is CASRRGREGTEAFF. The CDR3 DNA reads as TGTGCCAGCCGCAGGGGGCGGGAAGGCACTGAAGCTTTCTTT.

The chain couples TRBV7-8 to TRBJ1-5; TRBD1 agrees at 8 bases. CDR3 size: 15 residues. Germline assignment: CDR1 SGHVS and CDR2 FQNEAQ. J gave up 7 bases and V 1 base, and 6 bases lay outside the gene matches. DNA of the CDR3: TGTGCCAGCAGCTTAGGGCAGGGGGCAGGGCAGCCCCAGCATTTT. Translated: CASSLGQGAGQPQHF. The variable domain in full, with the rest retrieved from reference TRBV7-8 and TRBJ1-5, is GAGVSQSPRYKVAKRGQDVALRCDPISGHVSLFWYQQALGQGPEFLTYFQNEAQLDKSGLPSDRFFAERPEGSVSTLKIQRTQQEDSAVYLCASSLGQGAGQPQHFGDGTRLSIL.

The V call is TRBV5-1, the J call TRBJ2-7; TRBD1 matches 8 bases. This CDR3 spans 15 amino acids. Germline CDR1 reads SGHRS; CDR2 reads YFSETQ. V lost 0 bases, J lost 5 bases, and 7 bases stayed unmatched. The CDR3 is CASSLAGQGGHEQYF. CDR3 sequence (DNA): TGCGCCAGCAGCTTGGCCGGACAGGGAGGCCACGAGCAGTACTTC.

Only one count was recorded for this clone. At one end, the junction sequence differs from germline, possibly due to a read error. The chain links TRBV3-1 (or the pseudogene TRBV3-2) to TRBJ2-2; 9 positions match TRBD2. Germline CDR1 reads LGHDT; CDR2 reads YNNKEL (reference sequence). The CDR3 is made up of 13 amino acids. The CDR3 spells CASSEERGAKLFF. In DNA form, the CDR3 reads TGTGCCAGCAGCGAAGAGCGGGGGGCGAAGCTGTTTTTT.

The CDR3 loop reads CASKGVPYSGNTIYF. CDR3 nucleotide sequence: TGTGCCAGTAAGGGGGTCCCCTACTCTGGAAACACCATATATTTT. V and J are TRBV19 and TRBJ1-3; maybe TRBD1 (6 bases). Germline V lookup: CDR1 LNHDA, CDR2 SQIVND (reference sequence). There are 15 residues in the CDR3. Trimming stripped 7 bases from V and 0 bases from J, with 13 bases between.

This clone has only a few counts. V and J are TRBV6-6 and TRBJ2-7; D is possibly TRBD2 (5 bases). In germline, CDR1 is MNHNY, CDR2 SVGAGI (reference sequence). The ends were cut back, 7 bases at V and 1 base at J, with 11 bases in the middle. The CDR3 runs 13 residues. The CDR3, as DNA: TGTGCCAGCATGCGGACGGGGTCCTACGAGCAGTACTTC. Its translation is CASMRTGSYEQYF.

The J gene is TRBJ2-5, the V gene TRBV6-5, with TRBD2 matching 12 bases. The CDR3 length is 16 residues. V was pared by 4 bases and J by 4 bases, with 7 bases of the junction left unmatched. The germline V gene has CDR1 MNHEY and CDR2 SVGAGI. The CDR3 bases are TGTGCCAGCAGTTTACTAGCGGGGGGTAATGGAGAGACCCAGTACTTC. It codes for CASSLLAGGNGETQYF.

The count of this clone is one. The chain has TRBV4-2 and TRBJ1-3, with D perhaps TRBD1 (6 bases). Trimming stripped 3 bases from V and 0 bases from J, with 15 bases between. The germline V gene has CDR1 LGHNA and CDR2 YNFKEQ. This CDR3 has 17 amino acids. As DNA, the CDR3 is TGTGCCAGCAGCCAGGGGACAACAATTTACTCTGGAAACACCATATATTTT. Its protein is CASSQGTTIYSGNTIYF.

The gene calls are TRBV10-1 and TRBJ2-1; 7 bases map to TRBD2. The ends lost 0 bases at V and 4 bases at J; junction bases unmatched: 9. There are 17 residues in the CDR3. Germline V gives CDR1 WNHNN, CDR2 SYGVQD (reference sequence). Here the CDR3 DNA reads TGCGCCAGCAGTGAGTCAAGGAGCGGGGATAGATACAATGAGCAGTTCTTC. The encoded protein is CASSESRSGDRYNEQFF.

The genes are TRBV18 and TRBJ1-5; D remains ambiguous. The germline V gene has CDR1 KGHSH and CDR2 LQKENI. The length of the CDR3 is 14 residues. V was cut by 1 base and J by 3 bases, with 7 bases left in between. Written as DNA, the CDR3 is TGTGCCAGCTCACCACTCCCTTCCAATCAGCCCCAGCATTTT. Amino acids: CASSPLPSNQPQHF. The full variable domain, its missing parts supplied by reference TRBV18 and TRBJ1-5, is NAGVMQNPRHLVRRRGQEARLRCSPMKGHSHVYWYRQLPEEGLKFMVYLQKENIIDESGMPKERFSAEFPKEGPSILRIQQVVRGDSAAYFCASSPLPSNQPQHFGDGTRLSIL.

CDR3 sequence reads: CASSYRGNEQFF. The CDR3 region has the DNA TGCGCCAGCAGTTACAGGGGAAATGAGCAGTTCTTC. This chain links TRBV4-1 with TRBJ2-1; 7 bases are a match to TRBD1. Germline V gene lookup returns CDR1 MGHRA and CDR2 YSYEKL. Unmatched junction bases numbered 3, after V lost 6 bases and J lost 7 bases. This CDR3 is built from 12 residues.

The CDR3 protein is CASSLATGQGAGYTF. The CDR3 DNA follows: TGCGCCAGCAGCTTGGCTACGGGACAGGGGGCCGGCTACACCTTC. This sequence joins TRBV5-1 and TRBJ1-2; 12 bases align to TRBD1. CDR3 length: 15 amino acids. From germline, CDR1 is SGHRS and CDR2 YFSETQ. With V trimmed by 0 bases and J by 8 bases, 5 bases remained unmatched.

This clone was seen only once. CDR3 bases: TGTGCCAGCAGCTTGCAAGCGGGACAGGGAGAAAAACTGTTTTTT. Translating gives CASSLQAGQGEKLFF. The chain uses TRBV7-9 and TRBJ1-4, with TRBD1 identical over 9 bases. The junction had 7 bases not matched to a gene; V was cut back by 3 bases and J by 8 bases. CDR1 SEHNR and CDR2 FQNEAQ come from the germline V gene (reference sequence). The CDR3 is made up of 15 amino acids.

This rearrangement joins TRBV10-3 to TRBJ1-2; the D gene is possibly TRBD1 (5 bases). The ends were cut back, 6 bases at V and 5 bases at J, with 13 bases in the middle. Germline V gives CDR1 ENHRY, CDR2 SYGVKD. The CDR3 covers 13 residues. This CDR3 is CAISQGTFYGYTF. CDR3 sequence (DNA): TGTGCCATCAGCCAGGGAACCTTTTATGGCTACACCTTC.

The genes are TRBV4-2 and TRBJ2-3; a possible D gene is TRBD2 (6 bases). Germline loops: CDR1 LGHNA, CDR2 YNFKEQ. This CDR3 has 15 residues. V lost 4 bases, J lost 2 bases, and 13 bases lay in between. CDR3 loop: CASSPGTSVTDTQYF. Written as DNA, the CDR3 is TGTGCCAGCAGCCCCGGGACTTCTGTCACAGATACGCAGTATTTT.

In its sample, this clone was seen a few times. This chain links TRBV4-2 with TRBJ2-2; 7 bases fit TRBD1. This CDR3 is 16 amino acids long. J lost 0 bases, V lost 8 bases, and 9 bases had no gene match. Per the germline V gene, CDR1 is LGHNA and CDR2 is YNFKEQ. The CDR3 bases are TGTGCCAGCCAATTTGGGCAGGGGGCGAACACCGGGGAGCTGTTTTTT. This encodes CASQFGQGANTGELFF.

The chain carries TRBV6-5 and TRBJ1-2, with TRBD1 matching over 7 bases. Germline V gene lookup returns CDR1 MNHEY and CDR2 SVGAGI. This CDR3 has 13 amino acids. The junction had 3 bases not matched to a gene; V was cut back by 6 bases and J by 2 bases. In nucleotides, the CDR3 is TGTGCCAGCAGGTTGACAGGGAACTATGGCTACACCTTC. As protein: CASRLTGNYGYTF.

V usage is TRBV9 and J usage is TRBJ2-1; no definite D call. CDR1 is SGDLS, CDR2 YYNGEE, per germline. The CDR3 has 15 amino acids. V was clipped by 0 bases and J by 3 bases, with 10 bases between them. The CDR3 spells CASSVAGGIYNEQFF. The CDR3 DNA reads as TGTGCCAGCAGCGTAGCCGGCGGCATCTACAATGAGCAGTTCTTC. The full variable domain, with the rest looked up from reference TRBV9 and TRBJ2-1, is DSGVTQTPKHLITATGQRVTLRCSPRSGDLSVYWYQQSLDQGLQFLIQYYNGEERAKGNILERFSAQQFPDLHSELNLSSLELGDSALYFCASSVAGGIYNEQFFGPGTRLTVL.

The chain links TRBV6-5 to TRBJ1-1; no firm D call. V was clipped by 0 bases and J by 7 bases, with 15 bases between them. Germline V gene data show CDR1 as MNHEY and CDR2 as SVGAGI. CDR3 length: 15 amino acids. Here the CDR3 DNA reads TGTGCCAGCAGTTACTCGATTTTTTCCGGTCATGAAGCTTTCTTT. Translating it yields CASSYSIFSGHEAFF.

The J gene is TRBJ1-2, the V gene TRBV29-1, with TRBD1 matching 11 bases. V was clipped by 4 bases and J by 6 bases; unmatched bases: 10. This CDR3 contains 15 residues. Germline V CDR1 and CDR2: SQVTM, ANQGSEA. DNA of the CDR3: TGCAGCGTTGCTTCTAGGACAGGGGGCTGGGATGGCTACACCTTC. Translated, it gives CSVASRTGGWDGYTF.

The gene calls are TRBV5-1 and TRBJ1-2; 9 bases are shared with TRBD1. Germline V gene sequence: CDR1 SGHRS, CDR2 YFSETQ. With 3 bases clipped from V and 5 bases from J, the junction kept 5 bases outside the gene matches. CDR3 length: 14 amino acids. CDR3 in amino acids: CASSYDRGAYGYTF. The CDR3 bases are TGCGCCAGCAGCTACGACAGGGGGGCTTATGGCTACACCTTC.